The 3 T cell receptor beta chains given below trace back to one sample, sequenced in a study of neurological immune-mediated disorders. From the 5' RACE reads, TCRdb called clonotypes with MiXCR, one entry per CDR3 protein. The data contain approximately 59,000 distinct CDR3 sequences, roughly 4.9% of them singletons. The specimen sequenced was PBMCs. These receptors were taken from a human donor with multiple sclerosis. The donor label of this sample is uncertain.

There are many counts of this clonotype. The gene calls are TRBV9 and TRBJ1-1; D possibly corresponds to TRBD1 (5 bases). This CDR3 is built from 15 residues. Germline V gene data show CDR1 as SGDLS and CDR2 as YYNGEE. Trimming pared 0 bases from V and 1 base from J, leaving 10 bases between. The CDR3 sequence: CASSVGYGGNTEAFF. CDR3 coding DNA: TGTGCCAGCAGCGTAGGCTACGGGGGGAACACTGAAGCTTTCTTT. Using reference TRBV9 and TRBJ1-1 for the parts outside the CDR3, the full variable domain is DSGVTQTPKHLITATGQRVTLRCSPRSGDLSVYWYQQSLDQGLQFLIQYYNGEERAKGNILERFSAQQFPDLHSELNLSSLELGDSALYFCASSVGYGGNTEAFFGQGTRLTVV.

Ten or more counts support this clonotype. The chain is built from TRBV6-6 and TRBJ1-2; perhaps TRBD1 as D (5 bases). Germline loops: CDR1 MNHNY, CDR2 SVGAGI (reference sequence). V dropped 6 bases and J dropped 0 bases, with 20 bases sitting between them. CDR3 length equals 17 residues. DNA of the CDR3: TGTGCCAGCAGGCGAGGCACAAGGGGCCTAGCTAACTATGGCTACACCTTC. It translates to CASRRGTRGLANYGYTF.

This clonotype was seen repeatedly, ten times or more. The rearrangement links TRBV10-3 to TRBJ2-2; 7 bases match TRBD1. CDR3 size: 14 residues. Germline assignment: CDR1 ENHRY and CDR2 SYGVKD. V gave up 6 bases and J gave up 4 bases; unmatched junction bases: 5. The DNA of the CDR3 is TGTGCCATCAGAGGACAGGATGCCACCGGGGAGCTGTTTTTT. Protein: CAIRGQDATGELFF.